The clone carrying this TCR beta chain was recorded many times. Its antigen is not identified. The source of the sample is a study of tumor-infiltrating lymphocytes in primary liver carcinoma. The approximately 17-34 mg bulk tissue piece was not sorted before simultaneous RNA and DNA extraction. With 500 ng total RNA as template and a constant-region primer, TCR beta cDNA was made. Libraries covering TCR beta were generated through three nested multiplex PCR rounds (using a slightly modified ARM-PCR). TCRdb ran MiXCR on the multiplex PCR reads and lists one entry per CDR3 protein. The sample includes 90,000 to 140,000 distinct CDR3 sequences, approximately 80% of them seen just once. Points from the study as a whole: Relative to tumor region pairs, the tumor-adjacent and tumor-blood pairs showed overlap that was lower.

Sequencing was carried out using liver tumor tissue from sampling region 3. Subset meaning: tumor region T3, left-lateral pole. The sequence was obtained from a man aged 40-50 years with primary liver carcinoma and hepatitis B virus infection.

The CDR3 region is CASSLVAEQFF. CDR3 nucleotides: TGTGCCAGCAGCTTGGTTGCTGAGCAGTTCTTC. The chain uses TRBV5-8 and TRBJ2-1; D remains unclear. V was cut by 0 bases and J by 9 bases, with 4 bases left in between. The germline gives CDR1 SGHTS, CDR2 YDEGEE. This CDR3 has 11 residues.